The present entry profiles one T cell receptor beta chain with its context. The assay was immunoSEQ multiplex PCR, and TCRdb's table has in-frame clones only and misses some. Altogether 100,000 to 150,000 clones are present, 74% being singletons, with the ten largest covering 4.5% to 6%. Enrolment of Seattle patients took place during active infection, and they were followed longitudinally. The sample is drawn from a study of blood T cell repertoires in COVID-19. Looking at the study overall: Acute-phase and convalescent COVID-19 samples originated in the United States, Italy and Spain. Sample material is recorded as cDNA or gDNA derived from T cells, B-cell-depleted T cells, or PBMCs.

Sequences were obtained from peripheral blood. The receptor was isolated from an elderly man with COVID-19, enrolled during active disease.

The CDR3 is CASSPRPRSTYNEQFF. DNA of the CDR3: TGTGCCAGCAGCCCACGCCCGAGGAGTACCTACAATGAGCAGTTCTTC. The chain combines TRBV9 with TRBJ2-1; unclear D gene. Trimming took off 4 bases at V and 2 bases at J, with 16 bases between the two ends. This CDR3 is built from 16 residues. Germline CDR1 SGDLS, CDR2 YYNGEE.